This TCR beta chain came from a study of T cells in Graves' hyperthyroidism and ophthalmopathy. General observations from the study: Blood shared most expanded thyroid clonotypes above 0.001.

Ophthalmopathy cases met thresholds of Clinical Activity Score at least 3, NOSPECS grade at least 4 and duration under 3 months. Diagnostic assessment was based on clinical symptoms, serum thyroxine and TRAb, thyroid ultrasound and orbital computed tomography. The authors took PBMCs from over 8.5 ml fresh peripheral blood. Germline CDR1 SEHNR, CDR2 FQNEAQ (reference sequence). The CDR3 covers 15 residues. The V and J ends lost 5 bases and 4 bases respectively, with 17 bases between them. Turning to this clonotype: Its specificity is unknown. With a much larger clone just one base away, this may be a read error. Since no conserved phenylalanine or tryptophan closes the CDR3, a read error is the likely cause.

TCR beta CDR3 region amplification was performed from RNA transcripts. When the TCR CDR3 underwent first-round RT-PCR, the HTBI primer set was used. TCRdb reprocessed the multiplex PCR reads with MiXCR, giving one entry per CDR3 protein. The table shows 450,000 to 650,000 distinct CDR3 sequences, with approximately 17% occurring only once. The chain uses TRBV7-9 and TRBJ1-1; tentatively, D is TRBD1 (5 bases). The sequence was obtained from a woman between 18 and 30 years old with Graves' ophthalmopathy. The sample comprised blood. The chain's CDR3 is CASSGQGVGGTEAFL. The CDR3 DNA reads TGTGCCAGCAGCGGGCAGGGTGTGGGAGGCACTGAAGCTTTCCTT.